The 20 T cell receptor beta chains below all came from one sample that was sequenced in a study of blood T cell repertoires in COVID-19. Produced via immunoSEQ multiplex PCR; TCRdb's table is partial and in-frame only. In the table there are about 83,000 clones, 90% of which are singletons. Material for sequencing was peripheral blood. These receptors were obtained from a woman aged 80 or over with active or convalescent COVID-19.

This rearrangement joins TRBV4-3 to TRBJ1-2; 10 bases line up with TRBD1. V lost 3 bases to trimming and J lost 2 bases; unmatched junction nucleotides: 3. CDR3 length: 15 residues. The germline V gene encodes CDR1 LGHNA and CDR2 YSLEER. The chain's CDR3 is CASSHDRGPNYGYTF. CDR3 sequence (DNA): TGCGCCAGCAGCCACGACAGGGGGCCCAACTATGGCTACACCTTC.

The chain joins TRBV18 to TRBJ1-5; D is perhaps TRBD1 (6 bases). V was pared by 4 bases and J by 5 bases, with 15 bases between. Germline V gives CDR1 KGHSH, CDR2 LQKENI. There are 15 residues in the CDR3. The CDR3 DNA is TGTGCCAGCTCACTCCGAGGTCCAGGGGATCAGCCCCAGCATTTT. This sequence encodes CASSLRGPGDQPQHF.

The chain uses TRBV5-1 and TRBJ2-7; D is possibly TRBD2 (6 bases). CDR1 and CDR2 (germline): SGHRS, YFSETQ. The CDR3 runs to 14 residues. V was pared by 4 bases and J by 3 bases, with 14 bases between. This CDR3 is CASSPTSSVYEQYF. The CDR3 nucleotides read TGCGCCAGCAGCCCGACTAGTTCGGTCTACGAGCAGTACTTC.

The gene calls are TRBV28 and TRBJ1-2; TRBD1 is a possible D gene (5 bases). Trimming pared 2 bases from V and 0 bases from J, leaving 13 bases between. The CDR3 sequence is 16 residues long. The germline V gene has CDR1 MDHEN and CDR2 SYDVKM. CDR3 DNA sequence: TGTGCCAGCAGTTTAGGGACTTTTCGAGCTAACTATGGCTACACCTTC. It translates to CASSLGTFRANYGYTF.

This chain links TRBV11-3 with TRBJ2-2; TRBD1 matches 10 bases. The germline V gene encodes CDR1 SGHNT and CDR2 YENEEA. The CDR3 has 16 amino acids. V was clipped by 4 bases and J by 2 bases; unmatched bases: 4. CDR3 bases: TGTGCCAGCAGCTCGGGACAGGGGTTAAACACCGGGGAGCTGTTTTTT. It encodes CASSSGQGLNTGELFF.

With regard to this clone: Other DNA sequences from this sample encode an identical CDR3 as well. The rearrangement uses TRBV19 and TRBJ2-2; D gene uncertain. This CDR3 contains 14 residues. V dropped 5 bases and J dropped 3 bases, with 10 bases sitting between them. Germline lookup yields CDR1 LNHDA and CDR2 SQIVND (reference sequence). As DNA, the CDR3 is TGTGCCAGTAGTCCCCAAATGTACACCGGGGAGCTGTTTTTT. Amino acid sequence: CASSPQMYTGELFF.

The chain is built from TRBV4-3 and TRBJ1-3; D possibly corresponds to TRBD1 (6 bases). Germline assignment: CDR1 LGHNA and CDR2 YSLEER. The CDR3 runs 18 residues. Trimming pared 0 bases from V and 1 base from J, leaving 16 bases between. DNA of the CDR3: TGCGCCAGCAGCCAAGATCGCGGCAGGGGAGGGTCTGGAAACACCATATATTTT. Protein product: CASSQDRGRGGSGNTIYF.

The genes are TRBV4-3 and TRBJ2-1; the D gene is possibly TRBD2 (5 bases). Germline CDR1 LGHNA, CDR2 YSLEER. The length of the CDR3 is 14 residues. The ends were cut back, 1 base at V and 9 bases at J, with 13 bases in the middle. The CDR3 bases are TGCGCCAGCAGCCAAGCAAGCGGAGTTGGTGAGCAGTTCTTC. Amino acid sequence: CASSQASGVGEQFF.

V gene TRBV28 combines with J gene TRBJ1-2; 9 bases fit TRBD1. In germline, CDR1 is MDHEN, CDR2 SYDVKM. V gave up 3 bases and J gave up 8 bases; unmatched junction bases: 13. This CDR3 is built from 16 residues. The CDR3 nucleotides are TGTGCCAGCAGTTTGCCACAGGGGGCGATAGGGGGAGGCTACACCTTC. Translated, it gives CASSLPQGAIGGGYTF.

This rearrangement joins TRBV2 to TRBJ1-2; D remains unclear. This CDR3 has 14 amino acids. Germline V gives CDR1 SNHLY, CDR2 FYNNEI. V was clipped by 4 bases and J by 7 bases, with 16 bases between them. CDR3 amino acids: CASSGLLGGGGYTF. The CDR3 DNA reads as TGTGCCAGCAGTGGCCTCCTAGGAGGTGGTGGCTACACCTTC.

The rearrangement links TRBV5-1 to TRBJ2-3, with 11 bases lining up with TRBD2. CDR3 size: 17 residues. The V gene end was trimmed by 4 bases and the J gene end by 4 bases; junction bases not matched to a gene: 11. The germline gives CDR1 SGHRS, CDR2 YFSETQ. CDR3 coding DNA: TGCGCCAGCAGCGCTAGAAAGACTAGCGGGGCGGCAGATACGCAGTATTTT. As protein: CASSARKTSGAADTQYF.

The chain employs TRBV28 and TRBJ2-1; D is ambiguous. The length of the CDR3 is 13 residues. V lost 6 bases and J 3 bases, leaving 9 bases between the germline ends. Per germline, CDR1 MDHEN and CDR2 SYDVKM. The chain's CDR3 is CASSRVRYNEQFF. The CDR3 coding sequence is TGTGCCAGCAGCCGGGTCCGCTACAATGAGCAGTTCTTC.

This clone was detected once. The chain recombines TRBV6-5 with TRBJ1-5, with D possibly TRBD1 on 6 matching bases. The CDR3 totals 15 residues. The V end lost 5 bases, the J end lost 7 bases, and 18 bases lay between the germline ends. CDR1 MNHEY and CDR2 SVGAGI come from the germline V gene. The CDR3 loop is CASSLPGDSGQPQHF. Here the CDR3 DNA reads TGTGCCAGCAGTCTTCCAGGGGATTCGGGACAGCCCCAGCATTTT.

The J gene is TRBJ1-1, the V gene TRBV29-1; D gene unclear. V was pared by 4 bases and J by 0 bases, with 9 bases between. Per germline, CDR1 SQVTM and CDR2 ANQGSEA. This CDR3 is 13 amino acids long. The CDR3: CSVAHSVNTEAFF. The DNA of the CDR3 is TGCAGCGTTGCTCACTCCGTGAACACTGAAGCTTTCTTT.

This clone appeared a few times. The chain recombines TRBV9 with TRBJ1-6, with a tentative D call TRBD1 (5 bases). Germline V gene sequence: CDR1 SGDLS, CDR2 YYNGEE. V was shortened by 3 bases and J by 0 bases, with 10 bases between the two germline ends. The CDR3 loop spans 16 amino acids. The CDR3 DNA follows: TGTGCCAGCAGCGCCACAGGTAGCTCCTATAATTCACCCCTCCACTTT. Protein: CASSATGSSYNSPLHF.

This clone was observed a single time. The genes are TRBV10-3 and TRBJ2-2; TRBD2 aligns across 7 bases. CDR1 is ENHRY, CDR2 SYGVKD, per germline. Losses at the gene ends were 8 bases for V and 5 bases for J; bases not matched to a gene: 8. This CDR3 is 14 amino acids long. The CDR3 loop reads CAISGTGGTGELFF. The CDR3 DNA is TGTGCCATCTCCGGGACGGGGGGTACCGGGGAGCTGTTTTTT.

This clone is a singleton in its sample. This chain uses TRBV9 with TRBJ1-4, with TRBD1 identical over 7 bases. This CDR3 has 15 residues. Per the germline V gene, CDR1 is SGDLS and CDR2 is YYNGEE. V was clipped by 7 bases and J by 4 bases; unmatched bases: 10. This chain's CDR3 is CASGSTGQINEKLFF. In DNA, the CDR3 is TGTGCCAGCGGCAGCACGGGACAGATTAATGAAAAACTGTTTTTT.

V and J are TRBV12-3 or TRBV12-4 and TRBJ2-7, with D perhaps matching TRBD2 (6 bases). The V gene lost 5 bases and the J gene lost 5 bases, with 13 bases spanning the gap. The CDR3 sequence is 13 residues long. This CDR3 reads CASSPTRKDEQYF. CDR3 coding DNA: TGTGCCAGCAGTCCGACTAGAAAGGACGAGCAGTACTTC.

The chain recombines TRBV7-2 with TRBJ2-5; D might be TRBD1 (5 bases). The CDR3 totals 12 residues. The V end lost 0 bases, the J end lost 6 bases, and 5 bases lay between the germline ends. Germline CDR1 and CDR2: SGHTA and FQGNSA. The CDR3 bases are TGTGCCAGCAGCTTAGCGGGGCAGACCCAGTACTTC. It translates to CASSLAGQTQYF.

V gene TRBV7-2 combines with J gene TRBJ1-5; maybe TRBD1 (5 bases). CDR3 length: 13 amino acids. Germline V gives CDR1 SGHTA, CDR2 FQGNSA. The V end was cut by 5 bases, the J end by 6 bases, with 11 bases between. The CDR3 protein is CASSPGGLQPQHF. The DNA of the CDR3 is TGTGCCAGCAGCCCTGGGGGACTTCAGCCCCAGCATTTT.